The text below deals with one T cell receptor beta chain. Its target is unknown. Data came from immunoSEQ multiplex PCR; TCRdb stores just in-frame clones and leaves some out. The sample holds about 57,000 clones; around 85% are singletons and the top ten take 16%. Patients with chemo-refractory metastatic non-small-cell lung cancer received focal radiation plus CTLA-4 blockade with ipilimumab. Per germline, CDR1 MNHEY and CDR2 SMNVEV (reference sequence). The CDR3 runs 14 residues. The sample belongs to a study of radiotherapy plus CTLA-4 blockade in lung cancer. Study-wide results and caveats: Increased serum interferon-beta after radiation also reportedly predicted response strongly.

The sequence was collected from a human donor with non-small cell lung cancer who had a complete response to radiotherapy plus ipilimumab. Specimen: peripheral blood, collected from a patient treated with radiotherapy plus ipilimumab. The chain joins TRBV27 to TRBJ2-5, with TRBD1 matching over 8 bases. The J call is uncertain, as TRBJ2-7 better fits the DNA end. CDR3 coding DNA: TGTGCCAGCAGTCTGAGACAGGGGTCGGGCGAGCAGTACTTC. Translation gives CASSLRQGSGEQYF.